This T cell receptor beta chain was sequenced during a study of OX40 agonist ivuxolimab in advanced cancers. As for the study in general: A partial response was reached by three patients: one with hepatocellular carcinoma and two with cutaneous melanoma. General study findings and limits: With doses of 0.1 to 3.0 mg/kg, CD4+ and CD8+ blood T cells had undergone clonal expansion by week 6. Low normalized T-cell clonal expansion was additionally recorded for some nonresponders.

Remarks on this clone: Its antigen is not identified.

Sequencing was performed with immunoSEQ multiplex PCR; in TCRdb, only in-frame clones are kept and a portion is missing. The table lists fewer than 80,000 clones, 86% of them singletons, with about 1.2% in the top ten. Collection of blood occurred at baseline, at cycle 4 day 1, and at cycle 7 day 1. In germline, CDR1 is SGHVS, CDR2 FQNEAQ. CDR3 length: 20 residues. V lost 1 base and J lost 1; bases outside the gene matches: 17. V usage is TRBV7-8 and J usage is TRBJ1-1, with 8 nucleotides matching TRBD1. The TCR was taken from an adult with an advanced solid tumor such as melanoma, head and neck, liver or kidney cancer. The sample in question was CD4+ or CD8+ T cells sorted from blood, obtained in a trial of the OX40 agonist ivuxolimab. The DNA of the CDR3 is TGTGCCAGCAGCTTAGTAGGGGGGTCGCGTGACAGGGGTCGGAACACTGAAGCTTTCTTT. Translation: CASSLVGGSRDRGRNTEAFF.